The T cell receptor (beta chain) under discussion was sequenced for a study of CD8 T cells in ankylosing spondylitis. Broader study findings: A motif in TCR beta, a set of fewer than ten highly homologous variants, appeared characteristic of ankylosing spondylitis blood. Matched ankylosing spondylitis synovial fluid reportedly showed significant enrichment of disease-linked clones.

This CDR3 is built from 13 residues. From germline, CDR1 is SEHNR and CDR2 FQNEAQ (reference sequence). The V end lost 5 bases, the J end lost 4 bases, and 11 bases lay between the germline ends. This clonotype was seen many times. Its antigen remains unknown. TCRdb re-called the 5' RACE reads with MiXCR, one entry per CDR3 protein. The table lists about 460,000 distinct CDR3 sequences, less than 6% of them singletons, with roughly 3.3% in the top ten. The rearrangement links TRBV7-9 to TRBJ1-1; D unclear. The receptor was isolated from a male donor with ankylosing spondylitis. What was sequenced was blood, either unsorted or a sorted T cell fraction (not recorded which). The CDR3 here is CASSLTQSTEAFF. The CDR3 nucleotides are TGTGCCAGCAGCCTGACGCAATCCACTGAAGCTTTCTTT.